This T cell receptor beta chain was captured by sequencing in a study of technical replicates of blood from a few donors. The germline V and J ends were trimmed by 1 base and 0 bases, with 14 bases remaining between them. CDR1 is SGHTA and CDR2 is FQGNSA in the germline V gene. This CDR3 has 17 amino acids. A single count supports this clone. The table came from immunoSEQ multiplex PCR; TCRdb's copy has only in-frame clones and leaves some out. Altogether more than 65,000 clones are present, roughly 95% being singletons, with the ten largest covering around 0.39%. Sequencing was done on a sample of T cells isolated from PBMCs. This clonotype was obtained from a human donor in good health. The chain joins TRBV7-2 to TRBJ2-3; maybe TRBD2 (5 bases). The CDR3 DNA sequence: TGTGCCAGCAGCTTAGGGGAGCGGATCCCTAGCACAGATACGCAGTATTTT. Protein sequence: CASSLGERIPSTDTQYF.